These 8 T cell receptor beta chains originate from one sample sequenced in a study of CD8 T cells in ankylosing spondylitis (dated 2017 in TCRdb). Beyond this particular receptor, the publication reports: A TCR beta motif made up of about eight highly homologous amino acid variants appeared to be characteristic of blood from ankylosing spondylitis patients.

No antigens are known for them. The library relied on 5' RACE. Sequencing instrument: Illumina HiSeq 2500. Through fastp at Q25 and MiXCR, TCRdb rebuilt clones from the public reads, retaining in-frame beta chains. Entries that share a CDR3 protein sequence are merged under the most common genes and DNA. This sample has roughly 700,000 distinct CDR3 sequences in its table, and roughly 19% of those were observed once. Approximately 18% of the sample is taken by the ten largest. The sequencing sample was made of blood, either unsorted or a sorted T cell fraction (not recorded which). The receptors come from a male donor with ankylosing spondylitis.

This clonotype was seen a handful of times. The V and J genes are TRBV7-6 and TRBJ2-3, with 7 bases identical to TRBD1. Germline V gene lookup returns CDR1 SGHVS and CDR2 FNYEAQ. J was trimmed by 2 bases and V by 6 bases; bases with no gene match: 14. This CDR3 contains 17 residues. The CDR3 loop reads CASSLIPGTAITDTQYF. DNA of the CDR3: TGTGCCAGCAGTCTCATACCCGGGACAGCAATCACAGATACGCAGTATTTT.

In this sample, this clonotype turned up a few times. This rearrangement joins TRBV20-1 to TRBJ1-2; no definite D call. CDR3 size: 11 residues. V was cut by 3 bases and J by 7 bases, with 9 bases left in between. CDR1 and CDR2 from the germline V gene are DFQATT and SNEGSKA (reference sequence). The CDR3 nucleotides read TGCAGTGCTAGGTCGGGGTCTGGCTACACCTTC. Its protein is CSARSGSGYTF.

This clonotype was detected only a few times. The rearrangement links TRBV6-1 to TRBJ1-6; possible D gene TRBD1, 5 bases. The CDR3 covers 15 residues. Per germline, CDR1 MNHNS and CDR2 SASEGT. Trimming took off 6 bases at V and 3 bases at J, with 12 bases between the two ends. The CDR3 here is CASRRGENYNSPLHF. CDR3 nucleotide sequence: TGTGCCAGCAGGAGAGGGGAGAACTATAATTCACCCCTCCACTTT.

The V call is TRBV13, the J call TRBJ2-5; 16 bases align to TRBD2. Unmatched junction bases numbered 11, after V lost 5 bases and J lost 5 bases. This CDR3 spans 18 amino acids. Per germline, CDR1 PRHDT and CDR2 FYEKMQ (reference sequence). The CDR3, as DNA: TGTGCCAGCAGCGTAACGCCGGGACTAGCGGGAGGGCTGGAGACCCAGTACTTC. It yields the protein CASSVTPGLAGGLETQYF.

This clonotype appeared a few times. The gene calls are TRBV20-1 and TRBJ2-1; the D is unclear. The CDR3 consists of 16 residues. Trimming cost V 1 base and J 1 base, with 14 bases left between them. The germline CDR1 and CDR2 sequences are DFQATT and SNEGSKA (reference sequence). This CDR3 is CSARVSGGPSYNEQFF. The CDR3 DNA reads as TGCAGTGCTAGAGTATCGGGCGGTCCGTCCTACAATGAGCAGTTCTTC.

J is TRBJ1-1 and V is TRBV12-3 or TRBV12-4; a weak D match, TRBD1 (6 bases). The CDR3 spans 13 residues. Trimming pared 7 bases from V and 3 bases from J, leaving 12 bases between. The CDR3 DNA follows: TGTGCCAGCACCCGGACAGCCTACACTGAAGCTTTCTTT. As protein: CASTRTAYTEAFF.

The table lists this clonotype with a few counts. The chain is built from TRBV20-1 and TRBJ2-1; possibly TRBD1 for D (6 bases). The V and J ends lost 2 bases and 9 bases respectively, with 14 bases between them. Looked up from germline, CDR1 is DFQATT and CDR2 is SNEGSKA (reference sequence). The length of the CDR3 is 13 residues. The CDR3: CSARLEQGGEQFF. The CDR3 DNA reads as TGCAGTGCTAGACTGGAACAGGGTGGTGAGCAGTTCTTC.

This clonotype was found many times. The gene calls are TRBV12-3 or TRBV12-4 and TRBJ2-2; D is uncertain. CDR3 size: 12 residues. Trimming took 5 bases from V and 5 from J, leaving 6 bases between them. In nucleotides, the CDR3 is TGTGCCAGCAGTAAAGGGACCGGGGAGCTGTTTTTT. Its protein product is CASSKGTGELFF.